These 12 T cell receptor beta chains came from one sample sequenced in a study of cytomegalovirus exposure and HLA in healthy donors. The repertoire was sequenced with immunoSEQ multiplex PCR; TCRdb's copy has only in-frame clones and lacks some. The table records approximately 150,000 clones, 84% of them present only once. The sample comprised PBMCs. These receptors were taken from a man younger than 45 in good health and CMV-seropositive.

This clone came up a few times. The rearrangement joins TRBV6-6 to TRBJ2-3, with TRBD1 identical over 8 bases. Unmatched junction bases numbered 5, after V lost 2 bases and J lost 1 base. Germline loops: CDR1 MNHNY, CDR2 SVGAGI (reference sequence). The CDR3 is 16 amino acids. CDR3 protein: CASSYPGQAGTDTQYF. The CDR3 bases are TGTGCCAGCAGTTACCCGGGACAGGCGGGCACAGATACGCAGTATTTT.

The rearrangement uses TRBV9 and TRBJ2-7, with TRBD1 matching over 7 bases. The CDR3 length is 14 residues. Germline values: CDR1 SGDLS, CDR2 YYNGEE. J gave up 2 bases and V 0 bases, and 2 bases lay outside the gene matches. CDR3 nucleotide sequence: TGTGCCAGCAGCGTAGACCAGGGGGCCTACGAGCAGTACTTC. This gives the protein CASSVDQGAYEQYF.

This clone was observed once. The chain combines TRBV6-4 with TRBJ2-1; D remains ambiguous. Germline lookup yields CDR1 MRHNA and CDR2 SNTAGT. Deletions cut 1 base from V and 2 bases from J, with 9 bases between. This CDR3 comprises 15 residues. Here the CDR3 reads CASSDYEVAYNEQFF. The CDR3 DNA sequence: TGTGCCAGCAGTGACTACGAAGTAGCCTACAATGAGCAGTTCTTC.

A single count supports this clone. This chain uses TRBV13 with TRBJ2-1, with D possibly matching TRBD2 (7 bases). The CDR3 is made up of 15 amino acids. Germline CDR1 and CDR2: PRHDT and FYEKMQ (reference sequence). V was shortened by 2 bases and J by 6 bases, with 14 bases between the two germline ends. The chain's CDR3 is CASSLYGGGPNEQFF. The CDR3 DNA follows: TGTGCCAGCAGCTTATATGGGGGGGGCCCCAATGAGCAGTTCTTC.

This clone has a single count. The J gene is TRBJ1-4, the V gene TRBV10-3; D not certain. The CDR3 totals 14 residues. Per the germline V gene, CDR1 is ENHRY and CDR2 is SYGVKD. V lost 0 bases and J 8 bases, leaving 10 bases between the germline ends. The CDR3 spells CAISESSAGEKLFF. CDR3 DNA: TGTGCCATCAGTGAGTCGTCGGCGGGCGAAAAACTGTTTTTT.

Only one count was recorded for this clone. This chain joins TRBV5-1 and TRBJ2-5, with D uncertain. This CDR3 has 13 residues. CDR1 and CDR2 (germline): SGHRS, YFSETQ. Between the trimmed V and J ends, which lost 5 bases and 5 bases, there was a span of 13 bases. CDR3 in amino acids: CASRVPGSETQYF. The CDR3 region has the DNA TGCGCCAGCAGGGTTCCCGGGTCGGAGACCCAGTACTTC. Full variable domain (rest looked up from reference TRBV5-1 and TRBJ2-5): KAGVTQTPRYLIKTRGQQVTLSCSPISGHRSVSWYQQTPGQGLQFLFEYFSETQRNKGNFPGRFSGRQFSNSRSEMNVSTLELGDSALYLCASRVPGSETQYFGPGTRLLVL.

J is TRBJ2-7 and V is TRBV9, with 9 positions matching TRBD2. CDR1 is SGDLS and CDR2 is YYNGEE in the germline V gene. Germline trimming cut 3 bases from V and 2 bases from J; bases unmatched to any gene: 9. This CDR3 is 16 amino acids long. The CDR3 DNA reads as TGTGCCAGCAGCGGGCAGTTAGCGGGGGACCCCTACGAGCAGTACTTC. This codes for CASSGQLAGDPYEQYF.

In this sample, this clone turned up once. The chain joins TRBV9 to TRBJ2-5; 8 bases are a match to TRBD2. The V and J ends lost 3 bases and 2 bases, in that order; junction bases with no gene match: 6. The CDR3 extends over 15 amino acids. Germline V gene data show CDR1 as SGDLS and CDR2 as YYNGEE. This CDR3 reads CASSGSGAGQETQYF. The CDR3 region has the DNA TGTGCCAGCAGCGGTAGCGGGGCGGGTCAAGAGACCCAGTACTTC.

The rearrangement joins TRBV28 to TRBJ2-7; 7 bases are shared with TRBD1. J gave up 3 bases and V 6 bases, and 2 bases lay outside the gene matches. The CDR3 contains 12 residues. Per germline, CDR1 MDHEN and CDR2 SYDVKM. Here the CDR3 reads CASRGQYYEQYF. CDR3 nucleotide sequence: TGTGCCAGCAGGGGACAGTACTACGAGCAGTACTTC. The full variable domain, rest sourced from reference TRBV28 and TRBJ2-7, is DVKVTQSSRYLVKRTGEKVFLECVQDMDHENMFWYRQDPGLGLRLIYFSYDVKMKEKGDIPEGYSVSREKKERFSLILESASTNQTSMYLCASRGQYYEQYFGPGTRLTVT.

The chain recombines TRBV19 with TRBJ2-3, with TRBD2 as a possible D gene (6 bases). The CDR3 sequence is 15 residues long. Germline V gene sequence: CDR1 LNHDA, CDR2 SQIVND (reference sequence). V was pared by 1 base and J by 1 base, with 9 bases between. DNA for the CDR3: TGTGCCAGTAGTATAGCCGGGAGTGGCACAGATACGCAGTATTTT. It yields the protein CASSIAGSGTDTQYF.

As concerns this clone: At one of its ends the junction is not consistent with the germline gene, which may arise from a read error. This chain joins TRBV7-7 and TRBJ2-6; D gene ambiguous. CDR1 and CDR2 from the germline V gene are SSHAT and FNYEAQ (reference sequence). The CDR3 loop spans 14 amino acids. In DNA, the CDR3 is TGTGCTAGCAGCCCCTCGGCTGGGGCCAACGTCCTGACTTTC. It is translated as CASSPSAGANVLTF.

V is TRBV30 and J is TRBJ1-4; D unclear. V gave up 0 bases and J gave up 8 bases, with 13 bases separating them. This CDR3 spans 14 amino acids. CDR1 is GTSNPN and CDR2 is SVGIG in the germline V gene (reference sequence). CDR3 protein: CAWSVQRQIEKLFF. In nucleotides, the CDR3 is TGTGCCTGGAGTGTACAGCGGCAGATCGAAAAACTGTTTTTT. Filled out from reference TRBV30 and TRBJ1-4, the complete variable domain reads SQTIHQWPATLVQPVGSPLSLECTVEGTSNPNLYWYRQAAGRGLQLLFYSVGIGQISSEVPQNLSASRPQDRQFILSSKKLLLSDSGFYLCAWSVQRQIEKLFFGSGTQLSVL.